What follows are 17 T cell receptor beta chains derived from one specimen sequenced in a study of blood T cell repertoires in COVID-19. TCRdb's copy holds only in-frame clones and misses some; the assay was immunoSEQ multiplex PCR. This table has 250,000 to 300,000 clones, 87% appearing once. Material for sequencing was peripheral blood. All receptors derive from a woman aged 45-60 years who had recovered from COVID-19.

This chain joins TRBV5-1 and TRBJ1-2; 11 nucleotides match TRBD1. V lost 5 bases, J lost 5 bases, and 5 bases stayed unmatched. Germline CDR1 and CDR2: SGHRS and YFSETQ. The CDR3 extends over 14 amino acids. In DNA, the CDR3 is TGCGCCAGCAGGTCGGGACAGGGGGTATATGGCTACACCTTC. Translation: CASRSGQGVYGYTF.

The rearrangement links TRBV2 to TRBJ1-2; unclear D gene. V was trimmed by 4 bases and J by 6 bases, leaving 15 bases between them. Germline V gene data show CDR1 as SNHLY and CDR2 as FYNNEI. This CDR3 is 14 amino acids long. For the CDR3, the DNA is TGTGCCAGCAGTGCCCTGACCTTGAGGGATGGCTACACCTTC. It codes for CASSALTLRDGYTF.

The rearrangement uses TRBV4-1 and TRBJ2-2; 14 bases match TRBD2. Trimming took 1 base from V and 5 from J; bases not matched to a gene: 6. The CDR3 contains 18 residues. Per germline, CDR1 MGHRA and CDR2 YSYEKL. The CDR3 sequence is CASSQGLAGGRRTGELFF. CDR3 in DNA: TGCGCCAGCAGCCAAGGACTAGCGGGAGGGCGTAGGACCGGGGAGCTGTTTTTT.

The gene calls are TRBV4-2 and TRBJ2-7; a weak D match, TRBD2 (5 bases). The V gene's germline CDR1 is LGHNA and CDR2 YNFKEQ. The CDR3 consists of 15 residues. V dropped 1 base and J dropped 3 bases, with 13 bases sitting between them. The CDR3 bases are TGTGCCAGCAGCCAAGTCAGGACTTCCCTCTACGAGCAGTACTTC. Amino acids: CASSQVRTSLYEQYF.

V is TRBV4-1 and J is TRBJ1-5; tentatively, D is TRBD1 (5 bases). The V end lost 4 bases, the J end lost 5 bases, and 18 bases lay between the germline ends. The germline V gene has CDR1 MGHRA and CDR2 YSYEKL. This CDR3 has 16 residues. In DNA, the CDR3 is TGCGCCAGCAGCCCTCATTCAGGGTTATCGGATCAGCCCCAGCATTTT. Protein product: CASSPHSGLSDQPQHF.

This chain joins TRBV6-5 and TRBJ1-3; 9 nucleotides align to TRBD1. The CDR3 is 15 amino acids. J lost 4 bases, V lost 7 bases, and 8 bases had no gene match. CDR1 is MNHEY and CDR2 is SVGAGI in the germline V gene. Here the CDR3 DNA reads TGTGCCAGCATTACAGGGGGCCCGCCGGGAAACACCATATATTTT. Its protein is CASITGGPPGNTIYF.

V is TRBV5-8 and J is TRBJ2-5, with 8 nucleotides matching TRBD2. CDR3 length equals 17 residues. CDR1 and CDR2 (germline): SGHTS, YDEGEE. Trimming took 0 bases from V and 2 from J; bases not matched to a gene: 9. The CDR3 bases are TGTGCCAGCAGCTTGGGTGTAGCGGGGACTAATCAAGAGACCCAGTACTTC. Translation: CASSLGVAGTNQETQYF.

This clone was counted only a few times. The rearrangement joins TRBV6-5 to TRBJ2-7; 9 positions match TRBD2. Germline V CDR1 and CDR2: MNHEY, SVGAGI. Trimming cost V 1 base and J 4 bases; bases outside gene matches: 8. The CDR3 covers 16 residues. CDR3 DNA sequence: TGTGCCAGCAGTTACTTGGTAGCGGGAGTTCCGTACGAGCAGTACTTC. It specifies CASSYLVAGVPYEQYF.

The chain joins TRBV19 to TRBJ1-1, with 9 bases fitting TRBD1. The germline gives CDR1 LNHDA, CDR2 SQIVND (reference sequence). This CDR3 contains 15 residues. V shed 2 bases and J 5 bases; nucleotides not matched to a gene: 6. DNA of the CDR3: TGTGCCAGTAGTATAATCCGGGACAGGGCTACTGAAGCTTTCTTT. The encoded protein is CASSIIRDRATEAFF.

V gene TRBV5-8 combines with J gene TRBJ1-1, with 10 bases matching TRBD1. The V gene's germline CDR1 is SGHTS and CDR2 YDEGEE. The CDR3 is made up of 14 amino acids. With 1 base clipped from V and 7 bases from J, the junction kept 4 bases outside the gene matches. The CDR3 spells CASSLTGQGLEAFF. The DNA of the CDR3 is TGTGCCAGCAGCTTGACGGGACAGGGGCTTGAAGCTTTCTTT.

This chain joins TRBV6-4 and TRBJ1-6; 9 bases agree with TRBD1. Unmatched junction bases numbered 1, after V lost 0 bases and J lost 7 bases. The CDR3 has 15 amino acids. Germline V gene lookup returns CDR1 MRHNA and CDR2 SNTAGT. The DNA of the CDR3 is TGTGCCAGCAGTGACTCGACAGGGGGAAATTCACCCCTCCACTTT. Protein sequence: CASSDSTGGNSPLHF.

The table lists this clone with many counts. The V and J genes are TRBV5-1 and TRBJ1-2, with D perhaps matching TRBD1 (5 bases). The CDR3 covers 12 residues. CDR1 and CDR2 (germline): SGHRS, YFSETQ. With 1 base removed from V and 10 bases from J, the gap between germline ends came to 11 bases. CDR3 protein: CASSLRAGHYTF. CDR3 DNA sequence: TGCGCCAGCAGCTTGAGGGCAGGGCACTACACCTTC.

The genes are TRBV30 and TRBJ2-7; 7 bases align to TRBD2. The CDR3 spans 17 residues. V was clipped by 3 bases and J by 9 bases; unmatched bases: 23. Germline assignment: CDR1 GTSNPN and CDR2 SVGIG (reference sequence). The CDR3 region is CAWSFPEGGGLMHVQYF. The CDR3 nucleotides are TGTGCCTGGAGCTTTCCCGAAGGCGGGGGATTGATGCACGTGCAGTACTTC.

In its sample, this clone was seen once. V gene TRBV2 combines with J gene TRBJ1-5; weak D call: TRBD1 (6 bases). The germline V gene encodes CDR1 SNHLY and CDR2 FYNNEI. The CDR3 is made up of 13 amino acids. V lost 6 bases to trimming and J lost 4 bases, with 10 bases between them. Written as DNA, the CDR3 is TGTGCCAGCAGCCCCCAGGGGAATCAGCCCCAGCATTTT. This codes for CASSPQGNQPQHF.

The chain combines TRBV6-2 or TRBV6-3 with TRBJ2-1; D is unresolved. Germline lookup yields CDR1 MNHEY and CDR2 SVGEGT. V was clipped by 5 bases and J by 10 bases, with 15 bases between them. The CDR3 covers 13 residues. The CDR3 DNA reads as TGTGCCAGCAGTACACGACTGGTCGGAGAGCAGTTCTTC. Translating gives CASSTRLVGEQFF.

The CDR3 DNA reads as TGTGCCAGCAGCCCCCGGTATAGCGGGAGGGAGATAGATACGCAGTATTTT. It yields the protein CASSPRYSGREIDTQYF. This chain joins TRBV9 and TRBJ2-3, with 11 bases lining up with TRBD2. CDR1 is SGDLS and CDR2 is YYNGEE in the germline V gene. The trim removed 4 bases at V and 5 bases at J, leaving 12 bases unmatched. The CDR3 is made up of 17 amino acids. The full variable domain, its missing parts supplied by reference TRBV9 and TRBJ2-3, is DSGVTQTPKHLITATGQRVTLRCSPRSGDLSVYWYQQSLDQGLQFLIQYYNGEERAKGNILERFSAQQFPDLHSELNLSSLELGDSALYFCASSPRYSGREIDTQYFGPGTRLTVL.

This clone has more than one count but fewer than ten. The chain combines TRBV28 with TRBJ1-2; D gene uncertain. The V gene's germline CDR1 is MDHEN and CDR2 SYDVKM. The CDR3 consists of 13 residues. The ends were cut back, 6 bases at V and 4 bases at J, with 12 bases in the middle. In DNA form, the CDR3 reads TGTGCCAGCAGCCCGCTTTCGGGCTATGGCTACACCTTC. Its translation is CASSPLSGYGYTF.